These 9 T cell receptor beta chains came from one sample sequenced in a study of T cell changes during pregnancy in multiple sclerosis. Sequenced by immunoSEQ multiplex PCR; TCRdb stores in-frame clones only, minus some. Here the sample spans about 120,000 clones, approximately 93% being singletons. The sample here was peripheral blood, taken before pregnancy. The source is a female donor with multiple sclerosis, enrolled in a pregnancy study.

The rearrangement links TRBV6-1 to TRBJ2-7, with 7 bases matching TRBD1. V trimming: 2 bases; J trimming: 4 bases; junction bases outside the gene matches: 11. CDR1 is MNHNS, CDR2 SASEGT, per germline. This CDR3 spans 16 amino acids. The CDR3 loop reads CASSELRGQKIYEQYF. CDR3 nucleotides: TGTGCCAGCAGTGAATTGAGGGGGCAAAAGATTTACGAGCAGTACTTC.

The chain employs TRBV6-1 and TRBJ2-5, with D tentatively TRBD1 (7 bases). Germline values: CDR1 MNHNS, CDR2 SASEGT. The length of the CDR3 is 14 residues. The V and J ends lost 3 bases and 5 bases respectively, with 13 bases between them. This CDR3 reads CASSDRGVGETQYF. The CDR3 region has the DNA TGTGCCAGCAGTGACAGGGGGGTTGGTGAGACCCAGTACTTC.

The CDR3: CASSSQGLNTGELFF. CDR3 nucleotides: TGTGCCAGCAGCTCACAGGGGCTTAACACCGGGGAGCTGTTTTTT. The chain combines TRBV5-8 with TRBJ2-2, with TRBD1 matching over 7 bases. The CDR3 extends over 15 amino acids. The junction had 4 bases not matched to a gene; V was cut back by 3 bases and J by 2 bases. Germline CDR1 SGHTS, CDR2 YDEGEE.

This clone was seen only a few times. The chain recombines TRBV5-4 with TRBJ1-2; the D is unclear. Germline V lookup: CDR1 SGHNT, CDR2 YYREEE (reference sequence). This CDR3 contains 15 residues. Trimming cost V 0 bases and J 4 bases, with 13 bases left between them. In DNA form, the CDR3 reads TGTGCCAGCAGCTTGGCGGCAGGCTTGCCCTATGGCTACACCTTC. Translated, it gives CASSLAAGLPYGYTF.

This sequence joins TRBV10-3 and TRBJ1-5, with D tentatively TRBD1 (6 bases). From germline, CDR1 is ENHRY and CDR2 SYGVKD. The CDR3 spans 15 residues. V lost 4 bases, J lost 5 bases, and 15 bases lay in between. The CDR3 sequence is CAISVGTSGDQPQHF. The DNA for the CDR3 is TGTGCCATCAGTGTTGGGACAAGTGGGGATCAGCCCCAGCATTTT.

The chain uses TRBV6-1 and TRBJ2-3; possibly TRBD2 for D (7 bases). CDR3 length equals 17 residues. From germline, CDR1 is MNHNS and CDR2 SASEGT. Trimming cost V 3 bases and J 5 bases, with 21 bases left between them. Written as DNA, the CDR3 is TGTGCCAGCAGTGAGTGGGGGAGGGCGGGGGCAAAAGATACGCAGTATTTT. As protein: CASSEWGRAGAKDTQYF.

The rearrangement joins TRBV29-1 to TRBJ2-1; 9 bases map to TRBD2. The V and J ends lost 6 bases and 6 bases, in that order; junction bases with no gene match: 6. The CDR3 has 13 amino acids. Germline V gene data show CDR1 as SQVTM and CDR2 as ANQGSEA. The CDR3 region is CSVASTSGNEQFF. For the CDR3, the DNA is TGCAGCGTGGCCTCGACTAGCGGCAATGAGCAGTTCTTC.

In this sample, this clone turned up once. This chain uses TRBV4-2 with TRBJ1-2; no reliable D call. The CDR3 extends over 17 amino acids. Germline lookup yields CDR1 LGHNA and CDR2 YNFKEQ. V dropped 0 bases and J dropped 6 bases, with 20 bases sitting between them. CDR3 in DNA: TGTGCCAGCAGCCAAGATTTTGGGAGACCGGTATCTCATGGCTACACCTTC. This sequence encodes CASSQDFGRPVSHGYTF.

The chain employs TRBV7-9 and TRBJ1-2; D ambiguous. V shed 1 base and J shed 8 bases, with 8 bases lying between them. CDR1 and CDR2 (germline): SEHNR, FQNEAQ (reference sequence). The CDR3 has 12 residues. The CDR3 spells CASSLERVGYTF. The DNA of the CDR3 is TGTGCCAGCAGCTTAGAAAGAGTCGGCTACACCTTC. The complete variable domain, with remaining parts taken from reference TRBV7-9 and TRBJ1-2, reads DTGVSQNPRHKITKRGQNVTFRCDPISEHNRLYWYRQTLGQGPEFLTYFQNEAQLEKSRLLSDRFSAERPKGSFSTLEIQRTEQGDSAMYLCASSLERVGYTFGSGTRLTVV.